Here is one T cell receptor beta chain with its context. With 11 bases clipped from V and 6 bases from J, the junction kept 6 bases outside the gene matches. The CDR3 covers 12 residues. CDR1 is MNHNY, CDR2 SVGAGI, per germline (reference sequence). This sample was included in a study of blood T cell repertoires in COVID-19. Across the study: The cDNA or gDNA used as material had been derived from T cells, B-cell-depleted T cells, or PBMCs.

Assay used: immunoSEQ multiplex PCR; TCRdb lists only in-frame clones, some missing. Among 20,000 to 30,000 clones listed, approximately 80% were seen once. The chain has TRBV6-6 and TRBJ1-5, with 8 positions matching TRBD1. The TCR originated in a woman in her 70s with COVID-19, enrolled during active disease. Sequencing was carried out using peripheral blood. The CDR3 nucleotides are TGTGCCGGCGGACAGGGCACTCAGCCCCAGCATTTT. Amino acid sequence: CAGGQGTQPQHF.